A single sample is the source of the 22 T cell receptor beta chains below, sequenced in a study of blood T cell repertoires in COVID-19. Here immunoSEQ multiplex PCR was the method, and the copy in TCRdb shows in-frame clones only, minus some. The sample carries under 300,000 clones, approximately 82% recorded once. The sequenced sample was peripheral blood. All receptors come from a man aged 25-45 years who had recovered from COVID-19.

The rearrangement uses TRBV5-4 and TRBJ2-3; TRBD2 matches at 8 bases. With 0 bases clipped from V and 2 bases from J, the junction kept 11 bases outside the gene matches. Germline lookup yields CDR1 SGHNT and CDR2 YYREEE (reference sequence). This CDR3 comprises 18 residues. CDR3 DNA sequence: TGTGCCAGCAGCTTGGCTCTGGGCGGGGGGACGACCACAGATACGCAGTATTTT. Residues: CASSLALGGGTTTDTQYF. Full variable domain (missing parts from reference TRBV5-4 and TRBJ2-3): ETGVTQSPTHLIKTRGQQVTLRCSSQSGHNTVSWYQQALGQGPQFIFQYYREEENGRGNFPPRFSGLQFPNYSSELNVNALELDDSALYLCASSLALGGGTTTDTQYFGPGTRLTVL.

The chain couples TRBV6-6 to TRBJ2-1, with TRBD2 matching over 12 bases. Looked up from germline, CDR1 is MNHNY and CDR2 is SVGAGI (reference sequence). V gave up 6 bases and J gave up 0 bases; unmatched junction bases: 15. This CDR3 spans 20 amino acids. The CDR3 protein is CASSRRPPSGGVPSYNEQFF. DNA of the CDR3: TGTGCCAGCAGCCGACGGCCGCCTAGCGGGGGGGTCCCCTCCTACAATGAGCAGTTCTTC.

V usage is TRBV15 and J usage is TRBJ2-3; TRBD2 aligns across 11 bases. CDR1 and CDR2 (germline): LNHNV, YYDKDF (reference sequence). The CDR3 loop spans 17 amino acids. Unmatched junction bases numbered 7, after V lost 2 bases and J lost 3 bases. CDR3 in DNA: TGTGCCACCAGCAGATCCCCAACTAGCGGGGGAACAGATACGCAGTATTTT. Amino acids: CATSRSPTSGGTDTQYF.

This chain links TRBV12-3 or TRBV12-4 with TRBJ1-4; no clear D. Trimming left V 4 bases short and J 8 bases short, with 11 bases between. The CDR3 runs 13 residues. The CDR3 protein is CASSSGLAEKLFF. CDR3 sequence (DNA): TGTGCCAGCAGTTCTGGGCTTGCGGAAAAACTGTTTTTT.

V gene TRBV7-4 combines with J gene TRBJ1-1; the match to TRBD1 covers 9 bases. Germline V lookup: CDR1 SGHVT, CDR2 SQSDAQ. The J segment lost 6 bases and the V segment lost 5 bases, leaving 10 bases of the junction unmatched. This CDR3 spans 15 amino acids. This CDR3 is CASSQKSQGAAEAFF. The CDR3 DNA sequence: TGTGCCAGCAGCCAAAAATCACAGGGGGCTGCTGAAGCTTTCTTT. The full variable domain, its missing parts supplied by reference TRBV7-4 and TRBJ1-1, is GAGVSQSPRYKVAKRGRDVALRCDSISGHVTLYWYRQTLGQGSEVLTYSQSDAQRDKSGRPSGRFSAERPERSVSTLKIQRTEQGDSAVYLCASSQKSQGAAEAFFGQGTRLTVV.

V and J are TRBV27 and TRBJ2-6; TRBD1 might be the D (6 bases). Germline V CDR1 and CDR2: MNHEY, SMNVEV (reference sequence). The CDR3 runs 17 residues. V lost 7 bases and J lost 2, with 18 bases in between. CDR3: CASTQGSHLAGANVLTF. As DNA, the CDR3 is TGTGCCAGCACCCAGGGGTCCCATTTGGCTGGGGCCAACGTCCTGACTTTC.

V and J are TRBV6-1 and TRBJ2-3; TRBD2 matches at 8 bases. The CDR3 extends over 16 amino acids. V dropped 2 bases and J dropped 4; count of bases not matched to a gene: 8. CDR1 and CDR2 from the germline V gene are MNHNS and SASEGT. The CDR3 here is CASSEFQRGLSDTQYF. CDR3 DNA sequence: TGTGCCAGCAGTGAATTCCAGCGGGGGTTATCAGATACGCAGTATTTT.

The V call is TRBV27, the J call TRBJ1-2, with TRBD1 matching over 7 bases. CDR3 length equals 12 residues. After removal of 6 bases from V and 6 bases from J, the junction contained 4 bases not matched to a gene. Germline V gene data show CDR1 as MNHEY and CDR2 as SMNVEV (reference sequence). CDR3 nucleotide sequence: TGTGCCAGCAGCCTACAGGGGAATGGCTACACCTTC. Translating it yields CASSLQGNGYTF.

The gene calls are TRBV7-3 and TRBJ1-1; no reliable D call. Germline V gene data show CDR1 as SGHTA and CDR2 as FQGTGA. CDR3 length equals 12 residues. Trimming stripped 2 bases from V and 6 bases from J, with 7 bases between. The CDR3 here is CASSLLPPEAFF. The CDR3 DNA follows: TGTGCCAGCAGCTTACTCCCCCCTGAAGCTTTCTTT.

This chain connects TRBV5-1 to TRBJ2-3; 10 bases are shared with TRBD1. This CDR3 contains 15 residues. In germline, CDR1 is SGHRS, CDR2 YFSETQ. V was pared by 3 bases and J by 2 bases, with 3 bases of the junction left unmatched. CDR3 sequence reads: CASSSGQGTTDTQYF. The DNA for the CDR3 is TGCGCCAGCAGCTCGGGACAGGGGACCACAGATACGCAGTATTTT.

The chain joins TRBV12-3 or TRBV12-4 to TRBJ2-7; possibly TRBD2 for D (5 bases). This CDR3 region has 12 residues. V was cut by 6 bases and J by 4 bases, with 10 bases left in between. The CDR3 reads CASREEGYEQYF. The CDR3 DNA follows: TGTGCCAGCAGGGAGGAAGGGTACGAGCAGTACTTC.

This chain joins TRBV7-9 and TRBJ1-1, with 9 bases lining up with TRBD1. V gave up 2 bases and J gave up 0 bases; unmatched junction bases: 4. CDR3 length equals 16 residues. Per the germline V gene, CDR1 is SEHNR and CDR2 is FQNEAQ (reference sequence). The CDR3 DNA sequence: TGTGCCAGCAGCTTACCGGGACAGGGCATGAACACTGAAGCTTTCTTT. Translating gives CASSLPGQGMNTEAFF.

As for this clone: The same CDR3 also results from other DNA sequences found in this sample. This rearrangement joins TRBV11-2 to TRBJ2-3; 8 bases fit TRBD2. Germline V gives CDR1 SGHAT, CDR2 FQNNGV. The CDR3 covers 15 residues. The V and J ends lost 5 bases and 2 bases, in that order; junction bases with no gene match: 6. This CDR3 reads CASSPRGGDTDTQYF. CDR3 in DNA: TGTGCCAGCAGCCCTCGGGGGGGCGACACAGATACGCAGTATTTT.

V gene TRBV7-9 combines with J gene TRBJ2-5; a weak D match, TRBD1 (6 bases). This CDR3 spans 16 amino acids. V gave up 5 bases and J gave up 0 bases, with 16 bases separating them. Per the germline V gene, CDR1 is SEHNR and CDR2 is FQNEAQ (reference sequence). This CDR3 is CASSPQGTNYQETQYF. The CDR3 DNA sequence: TGTGCCAGCAGCCCCCAGGGGACAAATTACCAAGAGACCCAGTACTTC.

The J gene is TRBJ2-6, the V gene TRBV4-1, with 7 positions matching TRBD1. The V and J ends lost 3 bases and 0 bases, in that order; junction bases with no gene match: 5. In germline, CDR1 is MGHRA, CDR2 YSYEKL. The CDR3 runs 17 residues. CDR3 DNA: TGCGCCAGCAGCCAGCTGACAGGGCTCTCTGGGGCCAACGTCCTGACTTTC. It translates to CASSQLTGLSGANVLTF.

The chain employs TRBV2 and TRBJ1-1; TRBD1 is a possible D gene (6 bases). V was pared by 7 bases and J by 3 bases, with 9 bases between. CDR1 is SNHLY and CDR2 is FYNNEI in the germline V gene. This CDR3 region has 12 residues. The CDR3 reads CASIRTDTEAFF. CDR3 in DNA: TGTGCCAGCATAAGGACAGACACTGAAGCTTTCTTT. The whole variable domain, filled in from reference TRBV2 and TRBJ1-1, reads EPEVTQTPSHQVTQMGQEVILRCVPISNHLYFYWYRQILGQKVEFLVSFYNNEISEKSEIFDDQFSVERPDGSNFTLKIRSTKLEDSAMYFCASIRTDTEAFFGQGTRLTVV.

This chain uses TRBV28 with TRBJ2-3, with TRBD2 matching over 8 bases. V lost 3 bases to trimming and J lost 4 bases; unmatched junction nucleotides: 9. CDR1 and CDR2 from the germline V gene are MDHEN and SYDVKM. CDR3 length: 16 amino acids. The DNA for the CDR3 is TGTGCCAGCAGTTTCTCCATCAGCGGGGGAGCAGATACGCAGTATTTT. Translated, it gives CASSFSISGGADTQYF.

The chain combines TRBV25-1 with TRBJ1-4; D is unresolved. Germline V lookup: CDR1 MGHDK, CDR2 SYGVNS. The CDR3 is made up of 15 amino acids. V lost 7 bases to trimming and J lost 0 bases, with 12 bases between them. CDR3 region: CASTRSTATNEKLFF. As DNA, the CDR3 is TGTGCCAGCACCCGCTCGACTGCAACTAATGAAAAACTGTTTTTT. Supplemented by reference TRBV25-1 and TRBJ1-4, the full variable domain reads EADIYQTPRYLVIGTGKKITLECSQTMGHDKMYWYQQDPGMELHLIHYSYGVNSTEKGDLSSESTVSRIRTEHFPLTLESARPSHTSQYLCASTRSTATNEKLFFGSGTQLSVL.

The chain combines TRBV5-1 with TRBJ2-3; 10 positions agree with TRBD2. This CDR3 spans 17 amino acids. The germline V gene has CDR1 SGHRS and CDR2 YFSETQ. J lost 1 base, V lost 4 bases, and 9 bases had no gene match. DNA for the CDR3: TGCGCCAGCAGCAACCCTAAGCGGGGGGGAGGCACAGATACGCAGTATTTT. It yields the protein CASSNPKRGGGTDTQYF.

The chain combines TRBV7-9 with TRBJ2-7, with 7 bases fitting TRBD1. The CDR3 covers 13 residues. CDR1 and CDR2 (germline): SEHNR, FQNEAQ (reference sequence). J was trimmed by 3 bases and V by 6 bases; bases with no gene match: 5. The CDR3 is CASSTGTDYEQYF. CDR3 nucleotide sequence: TGTGCCAGCAGTACCGGGACAGACTACGAGCAGTACTTC.

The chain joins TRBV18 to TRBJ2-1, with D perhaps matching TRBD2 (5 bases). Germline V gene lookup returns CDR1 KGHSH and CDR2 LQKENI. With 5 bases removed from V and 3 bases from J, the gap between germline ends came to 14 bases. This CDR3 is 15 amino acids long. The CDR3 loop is CASSTMSSGYNEQFF. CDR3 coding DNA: TGTGCCAGCTCAACAATGTCGAGCGGCTACAATGAGCAGTTCTTC.

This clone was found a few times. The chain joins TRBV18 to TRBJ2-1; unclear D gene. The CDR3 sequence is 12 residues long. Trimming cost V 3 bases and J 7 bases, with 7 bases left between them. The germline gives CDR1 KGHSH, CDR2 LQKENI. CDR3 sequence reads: CASSPAGNEQFF. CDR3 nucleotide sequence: TGTGCCAGCTCACCCGCCGGGAATGAGCAGTTCTTC.